The rows below give T cell receptor beta chains drawn from one sample of a study of early T cells in non-severe SARS-CoV-2 infection. MiXCR, run by TCRdb on the 5' RACE reads, gives a single entry per CDR3 protein. Among around 60,000 distinct CDR3 sequences listed, roughly 10% were seen once. The specimen comprised whole blood, sampled at baseline. The receptors were gathered from an adult who was a healthcare worker with PCR-confirmed SARS-CoV-2 infection or an uninfected control (not recorded which). The CDR3 runs from the conserved cysteine through the conserved F or W. The order of the fields is J gene, V gene, clone size, CDR3 length, D gene, CDR3 DNA, CDR3 protein. A D gene is named only where the DNA matches it firmly. The size of a clone is reported for some rows only, either as once, few or many, or as a class for expanded clones.

J gene: TRBJ2-6; V gene: TRBV19; clone size: many; CDR3 length: 16; D gene: TRBD1; CDR3 DNA: TGTGCCAGACTGACAGGGGGTATCTCTGGGGCCAACGTCCTGACTTTC; CDR3 protein: CARLTGGISGANVLTF
J gene: TRBJ1-2; V gene: TRBV7-9; clone size: many; CDR3 length: 12; D gene: TRBD1; CDR3 DNA: TGTGCCGGGGGGACAGAGAACTATGGCTACACCTTC; CDR3 protein: CAGGTENYGYTF
J gene: TRBJ1-1; V gene: TRBV10-3; clone size: many; CDR3 length: 15; D gene: NA; CDR3 DNA: TGTGCCATCACCACCACAAGCAACAGGGCCGGGATGGCTTTCTTT; CDR3 protein: CAITTTSNRAGMAFF
J gene: TRBJ2-2; V gene: TRBV6-2/TRBV6-3; clone size: few; CDR3 length: 14; D gene: NA; CDR3 DNA: TGTGCCAGCAGTGGACAGCTGAACACCGGGGAGCTGTTTTTT; CDR3 protein: CASSGQLNTGELFF
J gene: TRBJ2-3; V gene: TRBV5-1; clone size: NA; CDR3 length: 17; D gene: TRBD2; CDR3 DNA: TGCGCCAGCAGCTTGGGGGGGACTAGCGTTGGCACAGATACGCAGTATTTT; CDR3 protein: CASSLGGTSVGTDTQYF
J gene: TRBJ2-5; V gene: TRBV3-1; clone size: few; CDR3 length: 14; D gene: TRBD2; CDR3 DNA: TGTGCCAGCAGCCGAACTAGCGGCGGGGAGACCCAGTACTTC; CDR3 protein: CASSRTSGGETQYF
J gene: TRBJ2-3; V gene: TRBV20-1; clone size: few; CDR3 length: 14; D gene: TRBD2; CDR3 DNA: TGCAGTGCTTCACTAGCGGGTCGAACAGATACGCAGTATTTT; CDR3 protein: CSASLAGRTDTQYF
J gene: TRBJ1-1; V gene: TRBV6-6; clone size: many; CDR3 length: 12; D gene: NA; CDR3 DNA: TGTGCCAGCAGCCCCGGGCGGCTTGAAGCTTTCTTT; CDR3 protein: CASSPGRLEAFF
J gene: TRBJ2-5; V gene: TRBV29-1; clone size: many; CDR3 length: 12; D gene: NA; CDR3 DNA: TGCAGCGTTGACAGAAACCAAGAGACCCAGTACTTC; CDR3 protein: CSVDRNQETQYF
J gene: TRBJ1-1; V gene: TRBV12-3/TRBV12-4; clone size: many; CDR3 length: 15; D gene: NA; CDR3 DNA: TGTGCCAGCAGTTTCTCCGCCGGGGGCTACACTGAAGCTTTCTTT; CDR3 protein: CASSFSAGGYTEAFF
J gene: TRBJ2-7; V gene: TRBV5-1; clone size: few; CDR3 length: 14; D gene: NA; CDR3 DNA: TGCGCCAGCAGCTTGGAACACGTCTCCTACGAGCAGTACTTC; CDR3 protein: CASSLEHVSYEQYF
J gene: TRBJ2-5; V gene: TRBV19; clone size: many; CDR3 length: 15; D gene: TRBD2; CDR3 DNA: TGTGCCAGTAGTATCCAACTAGCGGGGGTGGAGACCCAGTACTTC; CDR3 protein: CASSIQLAGVETQYF
J gene: TRBJ1-2; V gene: TRBV18; clone size: NA; CDR3 length: 12; D gene: NA; CDR3 DNA: TGTGCCAGCTCACCAGGAGGCCCAATGGGCACCTTC; CDR3 protein: CASSPGGPMGTF
J gene: TRBJ2-3; V gene: TRBV12-5; clone size: few; CDR3 length: 13; D gene: NA; CDR3 DNA: TGTGCTAGTGAGTCGATAGGCACAGATACGCAGTATTTT; CDR3 protein: CASESIGTDTQYF
J gene: TRBJ1-5; V gene: TRBV18; clone size: NA; CDR3 length: 15; D gene: NA; CDR3 DNA: TGTGCCAGCTCACCGATGGGCACTAGCAATCAGCCCCAGCATTTT; CDR3 protein: CASSPMGTSNQPQHF
J gene: TRBJ2-7; V gene: TRBV6-2/TRBV6-3; clone size: NA; CDR3 length: 13; D gene: TRBD1; CDR3 DNA: TGTGCCAGCAGCCGGGACAGTGTCTACGAGCAGTACTTC; CDR3 protein: CASSRDSVYEQYF
J gene: TRBJ2-7; V gene: TRBV20-1; clone size: many; CDR3 length: 12; D gene: NA; CDR3 DNA: TGCAGTGCTAAGCGACAAGACTACGAGCAGTACTTC; CDR3 protein: CSAKRQDYEQYF
J gene: TRBJ2-1; V gene: TRBV20-1; clone size: few; CDR3 length: 14; D gene: TRBD1; CDR3 DNA: TGCAGTGCTACTTCCGGGACAGGGGGCAATGAGCAGTTCTTC; CDR3 protein: CSATSGTGGNEQFF
J gene: TRBJ1-5; V gene: TRBV2; clone size: few; CDR3 length: 15; D gene: TRBD1; CDR3 DNA: TGTGCCAGCAGTCGGGACAGGGTACCGGGTCAGCCCCAGCATTTT; CDR3 protein: CASSRDRVPGQPQHF
J gene: TRBJ1-6; V gene: TRBV6-5; clone size: NA; CDR3 length: 15; D gene: NA; CDR3 DNA: TGTGCCAGCAGTTGGGCCGGGAGGCTAGAATCACCCCTCCACTTT; CDR3 protein: CASSWAGRLESPLHF
J gene: TRBJ2-2; V gene: TRBV30; clone size: few; CDR3 length: 14; D gene: NA; CDR3 DNA: TGTGCCTGGAGTGGATGGGGGAACACCGGGGAGCTGTTTTTT; CDR3 protein: CAWSGWGNTGELFF
J gene: TRBJ1-2; V gene: TRBV12-3/TRBV12-4; clone size: few; CDR3 length: 13; D gene: NA; CDR3 DNA: TGTGCCAGCAGTAAACCGGGACACCGGCGGAGGACCTTC; CDR3 protein: CASSKPGHRRRTF
J gene: TRBJ1-3; V gene: TRBV4-3; clone size: many; CDR3 length: 13; D gene: NA; CDR3 DNA: TGCGCCAGCAGCCAAGTCTCTGGAAACACCATATATTTT; CDR3 protein: CASSQVSGNTIYF
J gene: TRBJ1-1; V gene: TRBV7-6; clone size: NA; CDR3 length: 12; D gene: NA; CDR3 DNA: TGTGCCAGCAGTAAGGTGAACACTGAAGCTTTCTTT; CDR3 protein: CASSKVNTEAFF
J gene: TRBJ2-2; V gene: TRBV4-1; clone size: few; CDR3 length: 19; D gene: TRBD1; CDR3 DNA: TGCGCCAGCAGCCCGGTAAGCGGCAGGACAGGGGAGAACACCGGGGAGCTGTTTTTT; CDR3 protein: CASSPVSGRTGENTGELFF
J gene: TRBJ1-2; V gene: TRBV12-3/TRBV12-4; clone size: NA; CDR3 length: 14; D gene: NA; CDR3 DNA: TGTGCCAGCAGTTCTTACACGTACCGGTATGGCTACACCTTC; CDR3 protein: CASSSYTYRYGYTF
J gene: TRBJ2-5; V gene: TRBV30; clone size: many; CDR3 length: 11; D gene: NA; CDR3 DNA: TGTGCCTGGAGTGCCCAAGAGACCCAGTACTTC; CDR3 protein: CAWSAQETQYF
J gene: TRBJ2-1; V gene: TRBV11-2; clone size: NA; CDR3 length: 15; D gene: NA; CDR3 DNA: TGTGCCAGCAGCTTAAAAGGCGACAGGTACAATGAGCAGTTCTTC; CDR3 protein: CASSLKGDRYNEQFF
J gene: TRBJ1-6; V gene: TRBV12-3/TRBV12-4; clone size: many; CDR3 length: 14; D gene: NA; CDR3 DNA: TGTGCCAGCAGTTTCGAAGGGAAAGGTTCACCCCTCCACTTT; CDR3 protein: CASSFEGKGSPLHF
J gene: TRBJ2-2; V gene: TRBV18; clone size: NA; CDR3 length: 17; D gene: TRBD1; CDR3 DNA: TGTGCCAGCTCACCAATACAGGGGGCTGCGAACACCGGGGAGCTGTTTTTT; CDR3 protein: CASSPIQGAANTGELFF
J gene: TRBJ2-2; V gene: TRBV18; clone size: few; CDR3 length: 16; D gene: NA; CDR3 DNA: TGTGCCAGCTCACTACAGGTCGCCGCGAACACCGGGGAGCTGTTTTTT; CDR3 protein: CASSLQVAANTGELFF
J gene: TRBJ2-7; V gene: TRBV24-1; clone size: NA; CDR3 length: 15; D gene: NA; CDR3 DNA: TGTGCCACCAGTGATTCCCGGGACGGATCCTACGAGCAGTACTTC; CDR3 protein: CATSDSRDGSYEQYF
J gene: TRBJ2-7; V gene: TRBV27; clone size: many; CDR3 length: 15; D gene: TRBD1; CDR3 DNA: TGTGCCAGCAGTTTATCGGGACAGATCTTAAGGGAGCAGTACTTC; CDR3 protein: CASSLSGQILREQYF
J gene: TRBJ1-1; V gene: TRBV6-2/TRBV6-3; clone size: NA; CDR3 length: 13; D gene: NA; CDR3 DNA: TGTGCCAGCAGTTACTCAGTTGGCCCTGAAGCTTTCTTT; CDR3 protein: CASSYSVGPEAFF
J gene: TRBJ2-2; V gene: TRBV11-2; clone size: NA; CDR3 length: 15; D gene: NA; CDR3 DNA: TGTGCCAGCAGCTTAGATCTGTGGAAAACCGGGGAGCTGTTTTTT; CDR3 protein: CASSLDLWKTGELFF
J gene: TRBJ2-3; V gene: TRBV14; clone size: many; CDR3 length: 15; D gene: NA; CDR3 DNA: TGTGCCAGCAGCCACGGACGTAGAAGCACAGATACGCAGTATTTT; CDR3 protein: CASSHGRRSTDTQYF
J gene: TRBJ2-1; V gene: TRBV5-1; clone size: NA; CDR3 length: 13; D gene: NA; CDR3 DNA: TGCGCCAGCAGCTGGACTGGATTCGATGAGCAGTTCTTC; CDR3 protein: CASSWTGFDEQFF
J gene: TRBJ2-2; V gene: TRBV11-3; clone size: many; CDR3 length: 16; D gene: TRBD2; CDR3 DNA: TGTGCCAGCAGCTCGGGACTAGCGATGGGCACCGGGGAGCTGTTTTTT; CDR3 protein: CASSSGLAMGTGELFF
J gene: TRBJ1-1; V gene: TRBV5-6; clone size: few; CDR3 length: 15; D gene: NA; CDR3 DNA: TGTGCCAGCAGCTTGGTACAGGGTTGGGTCACTGAAGCTTTCTTT; CDR3 protein: CASSLVQGWVTEAFF
J gene: TRBJ1-5; V gene: TRBV11-3; clone size: many; CDR3 length: 16; D gene: TRBD1; CDR3 DNA: TGTGCCAGCACCTTAAAGGGACAGGCCATGGGGAAGCCCCAGCATTTT; CDR3 protein: CASTLKGQAMGKPQHF
J gene: TRBJ2-5; V gene: TRBV11-2; clone size: NA; CDR3 length: 15; D gene: NA; CDR3 DNA: TGTGCCAGCAGCTTACGGTGGCCGTACCAAGAGACCCAGTACTTC; CDR3 protein: CASSLRWPYQETQYF
J gene: TRBJ1-6; V gene: TRBV15; clone size: NA; CDR3 length: 17; D gene: NA; CDR3 DNA: TGTGCCACCAGCAGGAGGATCGGGAGTTCCTATAATTCACCCCTCCACTTT; CDR3 protein: CATSRRIGSSYNSPLHF
J gene: TRBJ2-3; V gene: TRBV6-5; clone size: many; CDR3 length: 15; D gene: NA; CDR3 DNA: TGTGCCAGCAGTTACGGGGGACCTAGCACAGATACGCAGTATTTT; CDR3 protein: CASSYGGPSTDTQYF
J gene: TRBJ1-4; V gene: TRBV12-3/TRBV12-4; clone size: many; CDR3 length: 16; D gene: TRBD1; CDR3 DNA: TGTGCCAGCAGTTTCTCCGGGACAGCTTATAATGAAAAACTGTTTTTT; CDR3 protein: CASSFSGTAYNEKLFF
J gene: TRBJ1-2; V gene: TRBV11-2; clone size: few; CDR3 length: 13; D gene: NA; CDR3 DNA: TGTGCCAGCAGCTTAAGAGCTAACTATGGCTACACCTTC; CDR3 protein: CASSLRANYGYTF